This entry describes one T cell receptor beta chain. What it binds is unknown. Trimming took 4 bases from V and 4 from J; bases not matched to a gene: 9. Germline V gives CDR1 KGHDR, CDR2 SFDVKD. The CDR3 length is 16 residues. This entry belongs to a study of tumor-infiltrating lymphocytes in primary liver carcinoma. Looking at the study overall: Every patient in the cohort had a primary liver carcinoma. That carcinoma was treated by surgical resection. Study-wide results and limits: When set against blood, tumors had a significantly higher top-250-clone fraction (p = 0.039).

Reverse transcription of 500 to 650 ng total RNA with a constant-region primer produced TCR beta cDNA. A slightly modified ARM-PCR protocol with three nested multiplex PCR rounds produced these TCR beta libraries. TRBV1-TRBV30 forward primers paired with a C-beta reverse primer were used in the first two PCR rounds, which ran approximately 10 cycles each. TCRdb reprocessed the multiplex PCR reads via MiXCR and lists one record per CDR3 protein. The profile shows 320,000 or so distinct CDR3 sequences, about 62% of them singletons. Blood RNA originated from unsorted whole blood, with germline DNA additionally extracted. Patients were treatment-naive with chronic HBV infection.

The clonotype was recovered from a man aged 35-49 years with primary liver carcinoma and hepatitis B virus infection. The V and J genes are TRBV24-1 and TRBJ2-5, with 9 bases that match TRBD1. Sequenced: peripheral blood. The CDR3 region has the DNA TGTGCCACCAGTGACCCGACCGGGACAGGGAGAGAGACCCAGTACTTC. Translating gives CATSDPTGTGRETQYF.